Below, one T cell receptor (beta chain) is given with its context. Its antigen is as yet unknown. The CDR3 has 14 amino acids. The ends were cut back, 4 bases at V and 10 bases at J, with 19 bases in the middle. Per the germline V gene, CDR1 is SGHDN and CDR2 is FVKESK. The record originates from a study of shared clonotypes between healthy human individuals. Study-wide results and caveats: Enrolling few donors narrowed the genetic and exposure-history diversity that was represented.

Some clones are missing from TCRdb's copy, which holds only in-frame ones; the method was immunoSEQ multiplex PCR. The sample lists roughly 640,000 clones, about 96% seen once, with 0.057% in the top ten. Sequences were obtained from naive CD4+ T cells sorted from blood. Sample subset: CD45RA+ positively selected. V usage is TRBV14 and J usage is TRBJ1-2; TRBD1 might be the D (6 bases). The clonotype originates from a woman in her twenties or thirties in good health. CDR3: CASSLGPVTGSYTF. The CDR3 nucleotides are TGTGCCAGCAGCCTTGGACCAGTGACAGGCTCCTACACCTTC.